The clone carrying this TCR beta chain was counted between two and nine times. Its cognate antigen is unknown. V lost 3 bases and J lost 5; bases outside the gene matches: 4. This CDR3 spans 15 amino acids. CDR1 is SGHRS, CDR2 YFSETQ, per germline. This sample was included in a study of cytomegalovirus exposure and HLA in healthy donors. Study-wide points: As confirmed in vitro, a few CMV-associated chains were specific for CMV antigens.

Vbeta (60) and Jbeta (13) primers were used in the PCR. Original handling: Approximately 86 million unique TCR beta chains, 9.5 million to 14 million shared, were counted in a later analysis. The repertoire was sequenced with immunoSEQ multiplex PCR; TCRdb's copy has only in-frame clones and lacks some. The DNA gave D and trimming, while V, J and clone size come from that table. The sample has 180,000 or so clones, 75% to 85% seen once; the top ten hold around 1.6%. Sequencing was performed on PBMCs. This TCR was recovered from a young man in good health and CMV-seronegative. The chain recombines TRBV5-1 with TRBJ2-1, with 11 nucleotides matching TRBD1. In nucleotides, the CDR3 is TGCGCCAGCAGCTCGGACAGGGGGCTGAACAATGAGCAGTTCTTC. As protein: CASSSDRGLNNEQFF.